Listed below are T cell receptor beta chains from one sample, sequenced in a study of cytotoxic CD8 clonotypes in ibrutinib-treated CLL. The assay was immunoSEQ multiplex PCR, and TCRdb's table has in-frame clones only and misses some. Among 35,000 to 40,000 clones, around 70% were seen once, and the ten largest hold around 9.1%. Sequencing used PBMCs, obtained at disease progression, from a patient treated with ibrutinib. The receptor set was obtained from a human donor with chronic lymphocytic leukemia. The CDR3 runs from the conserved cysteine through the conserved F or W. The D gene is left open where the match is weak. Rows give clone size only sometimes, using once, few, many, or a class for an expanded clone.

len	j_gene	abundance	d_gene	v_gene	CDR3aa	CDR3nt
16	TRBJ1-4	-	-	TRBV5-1	CASSLGRQATNEKLFF	TGCGCCAGCAGCTTGGGTCGTCAGGCAACTAATGAAAAACTGTTTTTT
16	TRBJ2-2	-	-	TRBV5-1	CASRPAGTANTGELFF	TGCGCCAGCAGACCTGCCGGGACGGCGAACACCGGGGAGCTGTTTTTT
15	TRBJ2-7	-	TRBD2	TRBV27	CASSPRLAGSHEQYF	TGTGCCAGCAGTCCGCGACTAGCGGGAAGCCACGAGCAGTACTTC
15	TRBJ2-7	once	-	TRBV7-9	CASSLEGRSSYEQYF	TGTGCCAGCAGCTTAGAGGGACGGAGCTCCTACGAGCAGTACTTC
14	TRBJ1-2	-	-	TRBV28	CASSLGQELYGYTF	TGTGCCAGCAGTTTAGGGCAAGAGCTCTATGGCTACACCTTC
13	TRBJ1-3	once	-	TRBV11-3	CASSLTYGNTIYF	TGTGCCAGCAGCTTGACTTATGGAAACACCATATATTTT
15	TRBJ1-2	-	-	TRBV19	CASSPEREFLYGYTF	TGTGCCAGTAGCCCAGAGAGGGAGTTCCTCTATGGCTACACCTTC
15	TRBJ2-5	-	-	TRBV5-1	CASSLAFLRQETQYF	TGCGCCAGCAGCTTGGCCTTTCTTCGCCAAGAGACCCAGTACTTC
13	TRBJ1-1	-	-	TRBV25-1	CASSGVRNTEAFF	TGTGCCAGCAGTGGCGTTAGGAACACTGAAGCTTTCTTT
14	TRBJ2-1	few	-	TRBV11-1	CASSLETGYNEQFF	TGTGCCAGCAGCTTGGAGACAGGCTACAATGAGCAGTTCTTC
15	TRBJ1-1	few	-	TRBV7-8	CASSLAEGDFSEAFF	TGTGCCAGCAGCTTAGCGGAAGGGGACTTCTCAGAAGCTTTCTTT
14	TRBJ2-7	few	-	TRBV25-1	CASSVGGPVDEQYF	TGTGCCAGCAGTGTGGGGGGGCCCGTCGACGAGCAGTACTTC
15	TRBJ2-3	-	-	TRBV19	CASSYPGGRTDTQYF	TGTGCCAGTAGCTACCCAGGAGGGCGCACAGATACGCAGTATTTT
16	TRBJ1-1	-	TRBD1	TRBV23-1	CASSQGRGRENTEAFF	TGCGCCAGCAGTCAAGGCAGGGGGCGCGAGAACACTGAAGCTTTCTTT
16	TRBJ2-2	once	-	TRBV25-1	CASRKPGTHGYGELFF	TGTGCCAGCCGGAAGCCAGGGACACACGGGTACGGGGAGCTGTTTTTT
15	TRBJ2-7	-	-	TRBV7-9	CASSSTRGSNYEQYF	TGTGCCAGCAGCTCCACCAGGGGCTCTAACTACGAGCAGTACTTC
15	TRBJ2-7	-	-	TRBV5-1	CASSSPSDFSYEQYF	TGCGCCAGCAGCTCCCCGAGCGACTTCTCCTACGAGCAGTACTTC
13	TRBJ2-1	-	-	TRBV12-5	CASGLFGVGEQFF	TGTGCTAGTGGCTTGTTTGGGGTGGGTGAGCAGTTCTTC
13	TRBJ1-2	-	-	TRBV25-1	CAIPNSSGGGYTF	TGTGCCATCCCCAATTCATCCGGTGGAGGCTACACCTTC
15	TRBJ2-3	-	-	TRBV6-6	CASSYAVLVTDTQYF	TGTGCCAGCAGTTACGCCGTACTAGTCACCGATACGCAGTATTTT
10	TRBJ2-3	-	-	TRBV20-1	CSARADTQYF	TGCAGTGCTAGAGCAGATACGCAGTATTTT
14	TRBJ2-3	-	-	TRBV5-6	CASSSHGETDTQYF	TGTGCCAGCAGCTCTCACGGGGAAACAGATACGCAGTATTTT
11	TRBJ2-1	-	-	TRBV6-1	CASQQAAEQFF	TGTGCCAGTCAGCAGGCTGCTGAGCAGTTCTTC
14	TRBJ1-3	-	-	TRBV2	CASSNRQARNTIYF	TGTGCCAGCAGCAACCGACAGGCGAGAAACACCATATATTTT
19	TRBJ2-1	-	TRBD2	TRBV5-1	CASSLVSGRVSSSYNEQFF	TGCGCCAGCAGCTTAGTCAGCGGGAGGGTTTCTAGCTCCTACAATGAGCAGTTCTTC